These T cell receptor beta chains were read from a single sample in a study of blood T cell repertoires in COVID-19. TCRdb's copy holds only in-frame clones and misses some; the assay was immunoSEQ multiplex PCR. Found here are about 350,000 clones, around nine tenths of them singletons; the top ten hold around 7.5%. Source material: peripheral blood. The receptors stem from an older woman with COVID-19, enrolled during active disease. The CDR3 runs from the conserved cysteine through the conserved F or W. A D gene is named only where the DNA matches it firmly. Not all rows give a size; the values are once, few, many and, for expanded clones, a class.

>-|TRBV6-2/TRBV6-3|-|TRBJ1-1
CASSYSTGTEAFF
TGTGCCAGCAGTTACTCGACAGGCACTGAAGCTTTCTTT
>-|TRBV5-4|-|TRBJ1-2
CASSSRAAPRSSYGYTF
TGTGCCAGCAGTTCCAGGGCGGCACCAAGGTCGTCCTATGGCTACACCTTC
>TRBD1|TRBV19|-|TRBJ1-4
CASSIRQGIEKLFF
TGTGCCAGTAGTATAAGACAGGGCATTGAAAAACTGTTTTTT
>-|TRBV7-6|-|TRBJ1-1
CASSLAGGGSTEAFF
TGTGCCAGCAGCTTAGCGGGGGGAGGGAGCACTGAAGCTTTCTTT
>-|TRBV3-1/TRBV3-2|-|TRBJ1-6
CASSPRDIINSPLHF
TGTGCCAGCAGCCCCCGGGACATTATTAATTCACCCCTCCACTTT
>TRBD1|TRBV9|-|TRBJ1-2
CASSVGQTGLNGYTF
TGTGCCAGCAGCGTAGGTCAGACAGGGTTGAATGGCTACACCTTC
>TRBD1|TRBV2|-|TRBJ2-1
CASSYYRGTYNEQFF
TGTGCCAGCAGTTACTACAGGGGTACCTACAATGAGCAGTTCTTC
>-|TRBV4-1|-|TRBJ2-3
CASSLSRSSSTDTQYF
TGCGCCAGCTCCCTTTCCCGGAGTTCTAGCACAGATACGCAGTATTTT
>-|TRBV10-2|-|TRBJ2-3
CASSLTRLSTDTQYF
TGCGCCAGCAGTCTGACTAGACTTAGCACAGATACGCAGTATTTT
>-|TRBV4-2|-|TRBJ2-7
CASSEAYEQYF
TGTGCCAGCAGCGAGGCCTACGAGCAGTACTTC
>TRBD2|TRBV6-6|-|TRBJ2-3
CASSRLAGGHSGTDTQYF
TGTGCCAGCAGTCGACTAGCGGGGGGGCATTCGGGCACAGATACGCAGTATTTT
>TRBD2|TRBV9|-|TRBJ2-7
CASSVGTSVYEQYF
TGTGCCAGCAGCGTTGGGACTAGCGTCTACGAGCAGTACTTC
>-|TRBV19|once|TRBJ2-2
CASSIGGQIGNTGELFF
TGTGCCAGTAGTATAGGCGGACAGATAGGGAACACCGGGGAGCTGTTTTTT
>-|TRBV23-1|-|TRBJ1-4
CASSQSRGGTTNEKLFF
TGCGCCAGCAGTCAATCGCGTGGGGGCACAACTAATGAAAAACTGTTTTTT
>TRBD1|TRBV9|-|TRBJ2-2
CASSVGLRDRGTGELFF
TGTGCCAGCAGCGTGGGGCTACGGGACAGGGGAACCGGGGAGCTGTTTTTT
>-|TRBV4-1|-|TRBJ1-4
CASSPKSLPHEKLFF
TGCGCCAGCAGCCCAAAGTCACTCCCGCATGAAAAACTGTTTTTT
>TRBD1|TRBV5-8|-|TRBJ1-3
CASRRQGSSGNTIYF
TGTGCCAGCAGGCGACAGGGAAGCTCTGGAAACACCATATATTTT
>-|TRBV6-6|-|TRBJ1-5
CASSLRGGGGQPQHF
TGTGCCAGCAGTCTCAGAGGTGGGGGGGGTCAGCCCCAGCATTTT
>-|TRBV30|-|TRBJ1-5
CAWSGGTPYSNQPQHF
TGTGCCTGGAGTGGGGGGACACCTTATAGCAATCAGCCCCAGCATTTT
>TRBD1|TRBV6-5|few|TRBJ1-2
CASSPTGDYGYTF
TGTGCCAGCAGCCCCACAGGGGATTATGGCTACACCTTC
>-|TRBV2|-|TRBJ1-5
CASTDSLYSNQPQHF
TGTGCCAGCACCGACAGCCTTTATAGCAATCAGCCCCAGCATTTT
>-|TRBV6-5|-|TRBJ1-2
CASSLTGRAVGGYTF
TGTGCCAGCAGTCTCACAGGGCGGGCTGTCGGCGGCTACACCTTC
>TRBD2|TRBV7-2|-|TRBJ2-5
CASSPRSGGRETQYF
TGTGCCAGCAGCCCCCGGTCGGGGGGGCGAGAGACCCAGTACTTC
>-|TRBV28|-|TRBJ1-1
CASSLSLVGNTEAFF
TGTGCCAGCAGTTTATCCCTAGTAGGGAACACTGAAGCTTTCTTT
>TRBD1|TRBV9|-|TRBJ2-7
CASSVGSGQGDEQYF
TGTGCCAGCAGCGTTGGTTCGGGACAGGGGGACGAGCAGTACTTC
>TRBD2|TRBV4-1|few|TRBJ2-7
CASSQSGLADRAYF
TGCGCCAGCAGCCAATCCGGACTAGCGGATCGGGCGTACTTC
>TRBD1|TRBV5-1|-|TRBJ2-2
CASSDRDRDKTGELFF
TGCGCCAGCAGCGACCGGGACAGGGATAAGACCGGGGAGCTGTTTTTT
>-|TRBV10-3|-|TRBJ1-1
CAISESGTQNTEAFF
TGTGCCATCAGTGAGTCGGGGACTCAAAACACTGAAGCTTTCTTT
>-|TRBV2|once|TRBJ1-1
CASSSQPMNTEAFF
TGTGCCAGCAGTTCACAGCCCATGAACACTGAAGCTTTCTTT
>TRBD1|TRBV3-1/TRBV3-2|-|TRBJ1-1
CASSQTPGQGSDF
TGTGCCAGCAGCCAAACCCCGGGACAGGGCTCCGACTTT
>-|TRBV6-6|-|TRBJ1-2
CAIWGGAGYGYTF
TGTGCCATATGGGGGGGCGCTGGGTATGGCTACACCTTC